The entry that follows covers one T cell receptor beta chain sequence. This specimen comes from a study of identical twins. One entry per CDR3 protein, called by TCRdb with MiXCR from the 5' RACE reads. Of approximately 190,000 distinct CDR3 sequences in the sample, roughly 15% are singletons; the top ten hold 40%. Germline CDR1 is LNHDA and CDR2 is SQIVND (reference sequence). The V end lost 5 bases, the J end lost 5 bases, and 13 bases lay between the germline ends. The CDR3 contains 13 residues. These data were likewise used in another study, on T cells expressing NK-cell markers. That publication notes: Topping the CD3+CD56-NKG2C+ fraction as well were these clonotypes, in a handful of donors.

This TCR was recovered from a young woman in good health. The material sequenced was CD8+ T cells sorted from blood. J is TRBJ2-7 and V is TRBV19, with D unresolved. The DNA of the CDR3 is TGTGCCAGTAGTCCCCCCCCAGGCGACGAGCAGTACTTC. Residues: CASSPPPGDEQYF. Complete variable domain (other parts from reference TRBV19 and TRBJ2-7): DGGITQSPKYLFRKEGQNVTLSCEQNLNHDAMYWYRQDPGQGLRLIYYSQIVNDFQKGDIAEGYSVSREKKESFPLTVTSAQKNPTAFYLCASSPPPGDEQYFGPGTRLTVT.